This TCR beta chain was documented in a study of technical replicates of blood from several donors. TCRdb's table, derived via immunoSEQ multiplex PCR, lists solely in-frame clones and lacks some. The sample holds some 62,000 clones, 87% seen once. V lost 6 bases to trimming and J lost 4 bases, with 8 bases between them. CDR3 length: 12 amino acids. Germline V gives CDR1 MGHRA, CDR2 YSYEKL. The chain uses TRBV4-1 and TRBJ2-3; D perhaps matches TRBD2 (5 bases). The sample taken for sequencing was PBMCs. The TCR was taken from a human donor in good health. Some clones in this sample may be carry-over from other donors' samples. CDR3 coding DNA: TGCGCCAGCAGAACTAGTTCAGATACGCAGTATTTT. This encodes CASRTSSDTQYF.